This T cell receptor (beta chain) came from a study of T cells in Graves' hyperthyroidism and ophthalmopathy. Trimming shortened V by 5 bases and J by 3 bases, and 13 bases separated the two germline ends. From germline, CDR1 is SNHLY and CDR2 FYNNEI. This CDR3 region has 14 residues. RNA transcripts served as the template for amplifying TCR beta CDR3 regions. HTBI primers were the set used in a first-round RT-PCR of the TCR CDR3. TCRdb called the multiplex PCR reads again in MiXCR, with one record for every CDR3 protein. The sample lists around 600,000 distinct CDR3 sequences, 45% occurring once. Concerning this clonotype itself: The antigen remains undetermined.

Broader study findings: Most clonotypes that expanded in the thyroid above 0.001 also showed up in blood. In simple terms, a model built on 13 V-J features told ophthalmopathy apart from stable hyperthyroidism.

This chain connects TRBV2 to TRBJ1-1; D perhaps matches TRBD1 (5 bases). Sequencing was done on a sample of peripheral blood or thyroid tissue (not recorded which). This TCR was sampled from an adult man with Graves' disease, either hyperthyroidism or ophthalmopathy (not recorded which). CDR3 loop: CASSLLRGDTEAFF. For the CDR3, the DNA is TGTGCCAGCAGTTTATTAAGGGGAGACACTGAAGCTTTCTTT.